This T cell receptor (beta chain) was found in a study of CD8 T cells in Susac syndrome. The RNA, about 0.5 to 1 ug, was put through reverse transcription using random hexamers. MiXCR, applied by TCRdb to the immunoSEQ multiplex PCR reads, yields one record per CDR3 protein. The sample contains some 300,000 distinct CDR3 sequences, about 91% of which appear only once. V was clipped by 1 base and J by 6 bases; unmatched bases: 8. The CDR3 covers 17 residues. The germline V gene encodes CDR1 SQVTM and CDR2 ANQGSEA. Sequencing was carried out using CD8+ T cells from PBMCs. This chain links TRBV29-1 with TRBJ2-1; 14 bases match TRBD2. This sequence was found in a human donor with multiple sclerosis. The CDR3 region has the DNA TGCAGCGTTGAAGGGACTAGCGGGAGGAGGACACCCAATGAGCAGTTCTTC. As protein: CSVEGTSGRRTPNEQFF.